The entry below describes one TCR beta chain. The antigen remains unidentified. CDR3 length: 14 amino acids. The V gene lost 0 bases and the J gene lost 5 bases, with 9 bases spanning the gap. In germline, CDR1 is MNHEY, CDR2 SVGAGI. The data originate from a study of OX40 agonist ivuxolimab in advanced cancers. For the study at large: Patients were given ivuxolimab, an antibody that agonizes OX40 (CD134). Partial responses occurred in three patients (one hepatocellular carcinoma, two cutaneous melanoma).

Overall study findings and caveats: Some patients without response likewise showed low normalized clonal expansion. Both blood CD4+ and CD8+ T cells showed clonal growth by week 6 at 0.1 to 3.0 mg/kg.

Repertoires were generated with immunoSEQ multiplex PCR, while TCRdb's copy carries only in-frame clones and drops some. This table holds some 80,000 clones, over 85% found once. This sequence originates from an adult with an advanced solid tumor such as melanoma, head and neck, liver or kidney cancer. The chain is built from TRBV6-5 and TRBJ2-3, with D uncertain. This specimen consisted of CD4+ or CD8+ T cells sorted from blood, obtained in a trial of the OX40 agonist ivuxolimab. CDR3 nucleotide sequence: TGTGCCAGCAGTTACTCGTTTAACGAAGATACGCAGTATTTT. Protein: CASSYSFNEDTQYF.